This entry features one TCR beta chain sequence. Its antigen is still unknown. V shed 2 bases and J 1 base; nucleotides not matched to a gene: 2. The CDR3 covers 16 residues. Germline V gene lookup returns CDR1 SNHLY and CDR2 FYNNEI. From the RT-PCR reads, TCRdb called clonotypes with MiXCR, one entry per CDR3 protein. The sample carries approximately 680,000 distinct CDR3 sequences, around a sixth recorded once. This sample is part of a study of response to subunit inactivated influenza vaccine. Broader study findings: Researchers suggested that each seasonal influenza vaccination recruits few new T cells.

This receptor was taken from a man in his fifties or sixties who received an inactivated influenza vaccine. The rearrangement links TRBV2 to TRBJ2-2; 9 bases agree with TRBD2. Sequencing used PBMCs from blood, obtained 12 days after vaccination. The CDR3 is CASSEMTSGNTGELFF. In DNA form, the CDR3 reads TGTGCCAGCAGTGAAATGACTAGCGGGAACACCGGGGAGCTGTTTTTT.